A selection of T cell receptor beta chains follows, all from one sample in a study of shared clonotypes between healthy human individuals. Method: immunoSEQ multiplex PCR; TCRdb's copy keeps in-frame clones and lacks some. Here the sample spans some 2.1 million clones, 95% being singletons. Input material: naive CD4+ T cells sorted from blood. All receptors come from a man aged 18 to 30 in good health. Both conserved end residues are part of each CDR3. Each record gives: CDR3 DNA, CDR3 protein, CDR3 length, J gene, clone size, V gene, D gene. A D gene is named only where the DNA matches it firmly. The size entry is marked missing in some rows and otherwise reads once, few, many or a size class.

TGTGCCAGTAGTGTAAGCGGGAGGGGTGAGACCCAGTACTTC,CASSVSGRGETQYF,14,TRBJ2-5,NA,TRBV19,TRBD2
TGTGCCAGCAGTTACACTAGCGGGGGAACCTACGAGCAGTACTTC,CASSYTSGGTYEQYF,15,TRBJ2-7,NA,TRBV2,TRBD2
TGTGCTAGTGGGGAGGGAGCTCAGCCCCAGCATTTT,CASGEGAQPQHF,12,TRBJ1-5,NA,TRBV12-5,NA
TGCGCCAGCAGCCAAGATACAGGGGAGGGTGATACGCAGTATTTT,CASSQDTGEGDTQYF,15,TRBJ2-3,NA,TRBV4-3,NA
TGTGCCAGCAGTTTCGCTAGGCTAGCGGGGGAGGGGGATGAGCAGTTCTTC,CASSFARLAGEGDEQFF,17,TRBJ2-1,NA,TRBV28,TRBD2
TGTGCCAGCAGCTTGCATGGAGGGGAGAACACTGAAGCTTTCTTT,CASSLHGGENTEAFF,15,TRBJ1-1,NA,TRBV5-4,NA
TGTGCCAGCAGCGCCAGACAGGGACACACCGGGGAGCTGTTTTTT,CASSARQGHTGELFF,15,TRBJ2-2,NA,TRBV9,TRBD1
TGCGCCAGCAGCCAGGGACTCCCGGGTACCTACGAGCAGTACTTC,CASSQGLPGTYEQYF,15,TRBJ2-7,NA,TRBV4-1,NA
TGCGCCAGCACCAAAGAAGCACAGGGTCCCTACGAGCAGTACTTC,CASTKEAQGPYEQYF,15,TRBJ2-7,NA,TRBV10-2,NA
TGTGCCAGCAGACCCGGGACGTCGACTGGAAACACCATATATTTT,CASRPGTSTGNTIYF,15,TRBJ1-3,NA,TRBV6-5,NA
TGTGCCAGCTCACCCTCTCCGGGACCTCTCGGGGATACGCAGTATTTT,CASSPSPGPLGDTQYF,16,TRBJ2-3,NA,TRBV18,NA
TGTGCCAGCAGCAGACAGGGCTCTAAGGGGGATACGCAGTATTTT,CASSRQGSKGDTQYF,15,TRBJ2-3,NA,TRBV6-1,TRBD1
TGTGCCAGCAGCGCTACCGGGGGGGGCACTGAAGCTTTCTTT,CASSATGGGTEAFF,14,TRBJ1-1,NA,TRBV5-4,NA
TGTGCCAGCAGATACGGGATTAACTATGGCTACACCTTC,CASRYGINYGYTF,13,TRBJ1-2,NA,TRBV2,NA
TGTGCCAGCAGTGCCCTTGGGGCGGGCGGGGAGCTGTTTTTT,CASSALGAGGELFF,14,TRBJ2-2,NA,TRBV25-1,NA
TGCGCCAGCAGCTTGGAAGGGGTCGGCAATCAGCCCCAGCATTTT,CASSLEGVGNQPQHF,15,TRBJ1-5,NA,TRBV5-1,NA
TGTGCCTGGAGGCATGGGGTGACGACTAATGAAAAACTGTTTTTT,CAWRHGVTTNEKLFF,15,TRBJ1-4,NA,TRBV30,NA
TGCGCCAGCAGCACCCGGGACAGGGGGCCCGAGCAGTACTTC,CASSTRDRGPEQYF,14,TRBJ2-7,NA,TRBV5-1,TRBD1
TGTGCCAGTAGTACCGACAGGGCAAACACCGGGGAGCTGTTTTTT,CASSTDRANTGELFF,15,TRBJ2-2,NA,TRBV19,TRBD1
TGTGCCAGCAGCTTGGCAGGTTGGGGCGAGCAGTACTTC,CASSLAGWGEQYF,13,TRBJ2-7,NA,TRBV11-2,NA
TGTGCCAGCAGTGAAGCGCGGGGAACTCAGCCCCAGCATTTT,CASSEARGTQPQHF,14,TRBJ1-5,NA,TRBV6-1,NA
TGTGCCAGCAGCCGAAACGGGGGAGCGGACACCGGGGAGCTGTTTTTT,CASSRNGGADTGELFF,16,TRBJ2-2,NA,TRBV6-4,NA
TGCGCCAGCAGTAGGCCGGGTCCCTACAATGAGCAGTTCTTC,CASSRPGPYNEQFF,14,TRBJ2-1,once,TRBV10-1,NA
TGTGCCAGTAGTATAGAGGACAGGGTGGGCCAGCCCCAGCATTTT,CASSIEDRVGQPQHF,15,TRBJ1-5,NA,TRBV19,TRBD1
TGTGCCAGCACGAGGACAGTAAACTCTGGGGCCAACGTCCTGACTTTC,CASTRTVNSGANVLTF,16,TRBJ2-6,NA,TRBV2,NA
TGTGCCAGCAGTGGAGGACAGGGAGGTGATTATGGCTACACCTTC,CASSGGQGGDYGYTF,15,TRBJ1-2,once,TRBV2,TRBD1
TGTGCCACCTTCGGAGGAGGATACACTGAAGCTTTCTTT,CATFGGGYTEAFF,13,TRBJ1-1,NA,TRBV10-3,NA
TGCGCCAGCAGCCAACAGACGGCAGGCGAAGCTTTCTTT,CASSQQTAGEAFF,13,TRBJ1-1,NA,TRBV4-1,NA
TGCAGCGTGGCAGGGGGCCCGAACACTGAAGCTTTCTTT,CSVAGGPNTEAFF,13,TRBJ1-1,NA,TRBV29-1,TRBD1
TGCAGTGCTCCCGCGGGGGCCGAGCAGTACTTC,CSAPAGAEQYF,11,TRBJ2-7,NA,TRBV20-1,NA
TGTGCCAGTAGCCATCCGAATTCCCAGGGGACGTCTGGAAACACCATATATTTT,CASSHPNSQGTSGNTIYF,18,TRBJ1-3,NA,TRBV19,NA
TGCGCCAGCAGCCAAGATCAGGTGGCCGGTGCGCAGTATTTT,CASSQDQVAGAQYF,14,TRBJ2-3,NA,TRBV4-3,NA
TGTGCCAGCAGTGAAGCGCGGCAGGGGCCCACTGAAGCTTTCTTT,CASSEARQGPTEAFF,15,TRBJ1-1,NA,TRBV6-1,NA
TGTGCCAGCAGCCTCGGTTGGGGAAACACTGAAGCTTTCTTT,CASSLGWGNTEAFF,14,TRBJ1-1,once,TRBV27,NA
TGTGCCAGCACCCCAAGCGGGGGTCCAGATACGCAGTATTTT,CASTPSGGPDTQYF,14,TRBJ2-3,NA,TRBV6-1,TRBD2
TGTGCCAGCAGCTTGGTCGGGGCTAGCGCCCCGCAAGAGACCCAGTACTTC,CASSLVGASAPQETQYF,17,TRBJ2-5,NA,TRBV5-4,NA
TGTGCCAGTAGTATAGGGGCGCCAGGCACTGAAGCTTTCTTT,CASSIGAPGTEAFF,14,TRBJ1-1,once,TRBV19,NA
TGTGCCAGCAGCCTGGACAGGGGGGTCCACGAGCAGTACTTC,CASSLDRGVHEQYF,14,TRBJ2-7,NA,TRBV11-3,TRBD1
TGCGCCAGCAGCTCGACAGTCTCTGGGGCCAACGTCCTGACTTTC,CASSSTVSGANVLTF,15,TRBJ2-6,NA,TRBV5-1,NA
TGTGCCAGCAGCATAGTGGGGCATCCGAACACTGAAGCTTTCTTT,CASSIVGHPNTEAFF,15,TRBJ1-1,NA,TRBV11-2,NA
TGTGCCAGCAGCCAGGGTGGCAAACGAGAGACCCAGTACTTC,CASSQGGKRETQYF,14,TRBJ2-5,NA,TRBV7-9,NA
TGCGCCAGCAGCCACGGGAGGACGGCAATGAACACTGAAGCTTTCTTT,CASSHGRTAMNTEAFF,16,TRBJ1-1,NA,TRBV4-1,NA
TGTGCCAGCAATAACAGATACCAAGAGACCCAGTACTTC,CASNNRYQETQYF,13,TRBJ2-5,NA,TRBV13,NA
TGTGCCTGTCGTCGGACAGGGTTAGAGACCCAGTACTTC,CACRRTGLETQYF,13,TRBJ2-5,NA,TRBV30,TRBD1
TGTGCCAGCAGCTTAGCCGCTTGGGCAGGGACAACAGATACGCAGTATTTT,CASSLAAWAGTTDTQYF,17,TRBJ2-3,NA,TRBV11-1,NA
TGCGCCAGCAGCTTTGGACCTCCCACAGATACGCAGTATTTT,CASSFGPPTDTQYF,14,TRBJ2-3,NA,TRBV5-1,NA